Described below is a single T cell receptor (beta chain) sequence and its context. The V segment lost 5 bases and the J segment 3 bases; nucleotides outside the gene matches: 9. Germline V CDR1 and CDR2: SGHTA, FQGNSA. The CDR3 has 16 residues. The sample originates from a study of early T cells in non-severe SARS-CoV-2 infection. TCRdb re-analysed the 5' RACE reads in MiXCR, keeping a single row per CDR3 protein. Of tens of thousands of distinct CDR3 sequences in the sample, about 12% were seen once. The sample consisted of whole blood. This TCR was recovered from an adult who was a healthcare worker with PCR-confirmed SARS-CoV-2 infection or an uninfected control (not recorded which). The chain links TRBV7-2 to TRBJ2-1; 8 positions agree with TRBD2. The CDR3 is CASSPTGGRYYNEQFF. The CDR3 DNA is TGTGCCAGCAGCCCAACGGGCGGGAGGTACTACAATGAGCAGTTCTTC.